Listed below are T cell receptor beta chains from one sample, sequenced in a study of blood T cell repertoires in COVID-19. The assay was immunoSEQ multiplex PCR, and TCRdb's table has in-frame clones only and misses some. The sample holds fewer than 35,000 clones, less than 90% seen once. Sequencing was done on a sample of peripheral blood. The receptor source for this set is a man between 65 and 85 years old with active COVID-19. Each CDR3 is given with its conserved first and last residue. The D gene is left open where the match is weak. Rows give clone size only sometimes, using once, few, many, or a class for an expanded clone.

>NA|NA|TRBJ2-1|TRBV24-1
CATSVSTGEQFF
TGTGCCACCAGTGTCTCCACGGGAGAGCAGTTCTTC
>NA|TRBD1|TRBJ1-1|TRBV4-3
CASSHDRGTEAFF
TGCGCCAGCAGCCACGACAGGGGGACTGAAGCTTTCTTT
>NA|NA|TRBJ1-2|TRBV19
CASSSGEPNYGYTF
TGTGCCAGTAGCTCCGGGGAGCCTAACTATGGCTACACCTTC
>NA|TRBD1|TRBJ2-7|TRBV11-2
CASSPGTGLYEQYF
TGTGCCAGCAGCCCAGGGACAGGGCTTTACGAGCAGTACTTC
>NA|TRBD1|TRBJ1-1|TRBV2
CASRWDRGSAEAFF
TGTGCCAGCAGGTGGGACAGGGGGAGTGCTGAAGCTTTCTTT
>NA|NA|TRBJ1-5|TRBV5-4
CAYGQGDNQPQHF
TGTGCTTACGGGCAGGGTGACAATCAGCCCCAGCATTTT
>NA|TRBD1|TRBJ1-2|TRBV7-9
CASSPSPTGVEGYTF
TGTGCCAGCAGCCCATCCCCGACAGGGGTTGAGGGCTACACCTTC
>NA|TRBD1|TRBJ1-2|TRBV4-2
CASSQGDRRKSNYGYTF
TGTGCCAGCAGCCAAGGGGACAGGCGTAAATCTAACTATGGCTACACCTTC
>NA|NA|TRBJ2-5|TRBV7-7
CASSLGVGNQETQYF
TGTGCCAGCAGCTTAGGTGTCGGGAACCAAGAGACCCAGTACTTC
>NA|NA|TRBJ1-4|TRBV6-1
CASSEGGMAGRQTNEKLFF
TGTGCCAGCAGTGAAGGGGGTATGGCGGGACGCCAAACTAATGAAAAACTGTTTTTT
>NA|TRBD1|TRBJ2-2|TRBV29-1
CSGTAGTGYTGELFF
TGCAGCGGTACGGCCGGGACAGGGTACACCGGGGAGCTGTTTTTT
>NA|TRBD1|TRBJ2-1|TRBV14
CASSPGQGRTTHFYNEQFF
TGTGCCAGCAGCCCGGGACAGGGGAGAACGACACACTTCTACAATGAGCAGTTCTTC
>NA|TRBD1|TRBJ2-5|TRBV10-3
CAIAGGQETQYF
TGTGCCATTGCAGGGGGCCAAGAGACCCAGTACTTC
>NA|NA|TRBJ1-2|TRBV29-1
CSVDNRDGYGYTF
TGCAGCGTTGACAACAGGGACGGCTATGGCTACACCTTC
>NA|TRBD1|TRBJ1-2|TRBV19
CASSSGQGAVVDGYTF
TGTGCCAGTAGTAGTGGACAGGGGGCCGTCGTGGATGGCTACACCTTC
>NA|NA|TRBJ1-5|TRBV6-4
CACRGGNQPQHF
TGTGCCTGTCGCGGCGGGAATCAGCCCCAGCATTTT
>NA|NA|TRBJ1-2|TRBV19
CASSETYALYGYTF
TGTGCCAGTTCCGAGACTTACGCCCTCTATGGCTACACCTTC
>NA|TRBD2|TRBJ2-2|TRBV6-5
CASSYTSGTNTGELFF
TGTGCCAGCAGTTACACTAGCGGGACGAACACCGGGGAGCTGTTTTTT
>NA|TRBD2|TRBJ2-1|TRBV5-1
CASSLGEPGLDLFF
TGCGCCAGCAGCTTGGGGGAACCCGGACTAGATTTGTTCTTC
>NA|TRBD1|TRBJ2-1|TRBV7-3
CASSGQGGPGNEQFF
TGTGCCAGCAGCGGACAGGGGGGGCCCGGCAATGAGCAGTTCTTC
>NA|TRBD2|TRBJ2-3|TRBV5-1
CASSLGYASGGVDTQYF
TGCGCCAGCAGCTTGGGATATGCTAGCGGGGGGGTAGATACGCAGTATTTT
>NA|NA|TRBJ2-2|TRBV29-1
CSVAWGGAAGPGELFF
TGCAGCGTTGCCTGGGGGGGGGCAGCCGGCCCCGGGGAGCTGTTTTTT
>NA|NA|TRBJ2-7|TRBV7-9
CASSLRAYEQYF
TGTGCCAGCAGCTTAAGAGCCTACGAGCAGTACTTC
>once|NA|TRBJ2-3|TRBV7-9
CASSLGGGIGTDTQYF
TGTGCCAGCAGCTTAGGAGGAGGGATCGGCACAGATACGCAGTATTTT
>NA|TRBD2|TRBJ2-1|TRBV2
CASSEEWGAGGYYNEQFF
TGTGCCAGCAGTGAAGAATGGGGAGCGGGGGGGTATTACAATGAGCAGTTCTTC
>NA|TRBD1|TRBJ2-7|TRBV2
CASSAGGKPHEQYF
TGTGCCAGCAGTGCAGGGGGCAAGCCCCACGAGCAGTACTTC
>NA|TRBD1|TRBJ1-5|TRBV9
CASSVGTGGNQPQHF
TGTGCCAGCAGCGTAGGGACAGGGGGGAATCAGCCCCAGCATTTT
>NA|NA|TRBJ2-7|TRBV12-5
CASGLVRGEQYF
TGTGCTAGTGGTTTGGTAAGGGGCGAGCAGTACTTC
>once|NA|TRBJ2-2|TRBV6-6
CASSYSSGGNAGELFF
TGTGCCAGCAGTTACTCGTCCGGGGGTAATGCCGGGGAGCTGTTTTTT
>NA|NA|TRBJ2-3|TRBV5-8
CASSYGTGTDTQYF
TGTGCCAGCAGCTATGGGACTGGCACAGATACGCAGTATTTT
>NA|TRBD1|TRBJ2-1|TRBV6-2/TRBV6-3
CASSYEGAAYNEQFF
TGTGCCAGCAGTTACGAGGGGGCGGCCTACAATGAGCAGTTCTTC
>NA|NA|TRBJ2-1|TRBV6-1
CASSEPGPYNEQFF
TGTGCCAGCAGTGAACCGGGTCCCTACAATGAGCAGTTCTTC
>NA|TRBD1|TRBJ2-5|TRBV7-2
CASSLDRGKETQYF
TGTGCCAGCAGCTTAGACAGGGGAAAAGAGACCCAGTACTTC
>NA|NA|TRBJ1-5|TRBV18
CASPSLVHCNQPQHF
TGTGCCAGCCCCTCTTTGGTCCACTGCAATCAGCCCCAGCATTTT
>NA|TRBD1|TRBJ1-1|TRBV6-6
CASSYPGQMNTEAFF
TGTGCCAGCAGTTACCCGGGACAGATGAACACTGAAGCTTTCTTT
>NA|TRBD2|TRBJ2-3|TRBV6-5
CASGLAGTDTQYF
TGTGCCAGCGGGCTAGCGGGCACAGATACGCAGTATTTT
>NA|TRBD1|TRBJ1-2|TRBV9
CASSGQTGGSAGYTF
TGTGCCAGCAGCGGCCAGACAGGGGGCAGTGCTGGCTACACCTTC
>NA|NA|TRBJ1-2|TRBV7-2
CASSLVRESGYGYTF
TGTGCCAGCAGCTTAGTAAGGGAGTCTGGCTATGGCTACACCTTC
>once|NA|TRBJ2-4|TRBV28
CASSPGTLVAKNIQYF
TGTGCCAGCAGTCCGGGGACACTCGTAGCCAAAAACATTCAGTACTTC
>NA|TRBD1|TRBJ2-3|TRBV6-2/TRBV6-3
CASSLGQGPDTQYF
TGTGCCAGCAGCCTCGGACAGGGACCAGATACGCAGTATTTT
>NA|NA|TRBJ1-3|TRBV9
CASSAETLAGNTIYF
TGTGCCAGCAGCGCTGAGACCCTAGCTGGAAACACCATATATTTT
>NA|TRBD1|TRBJ1-5|TRBV7-2
CASSTGTGGNQPQHF
TGTGCCAGCAGCACAGGGACAGGGGGCAACCAGCCCCAGCATTTT
>NA|TRBD2|TRBJ2-3|TRBV6-6
CASSRLASTSTDTQYF
TGTGCCAGCAGTCGACTAGCGAGCACTAGCACAGATACGCAGTATTTT
>NA|TRBD1|TRBJ1-5|TRBV19
CASSMTGGNQPQHF
TGTGCCAGTAGTATGACAGGGGGCAATCAGCCCCAGCATTTT
>NA|NA|TRBJ1-5|TRBV12-5
CASGLVFPRARTAGEPQHF
TGTGCTAGTGGTTTGGTATTCCCCAGGGCTCGGACAGCCGGAGAGCCCCAGCATTTT
>NA|TRBD1|TRBJ2-2|TRBV19
CASSIGDRVIGELFF
TGTGCCAGTAGTATAGGGGACAGGGTAATCGGGGAGCTGTTTTTT
>NA|TRBD1|TRBJ2-7|TRBV28
CASRLDRGYEQYF
TGTGCCAGCAGATTGGACAGGGGATACGAGCAGTACTTC
>NA|NA|TRBJ2-3|TRBV3-1/TRBV3-2
CASSFRGATQYF
TGTGCCAGCAGTTTTCGGGGGGCCACGCAGTATTTT
>NA|NA|TRBJ2-1|TRBV9
CASSVGSVNNEQFF
TGTGCCAGCAGCGTAGGCAGTGTAAACAATGAGCAGTTCTTC
>NA|NA|TRBJ2-5|TRBV7-9
CASSLSAGGQETQYF
TGTGCCAGCAGCTTATCAGCAGGGGGGCAAGAGACCCAGTACTTC
>NA|TRBD2|TRBJ2-7|TRBV5-4
CASSLEAGKTYEQYF
TGTGCCAGCAGCTTGGAAGCGGGGAAAACCTACGAGCAGTACTTC
>once|NA|TRBJ2-3|TRBV15
CATSRDRGSIDTQYF
TGTGCCACCAGCAGAGACAGGGGTTCAATAGATACGCAGTATTTT
>once|NA|TRBJ2-7|TRBV10-3
CAISESWAGGAYEQYF
TGTGCCATCAGTGAGTCGTGGGCTGGGGGCGCGTACGAGCAGTACTTC
>NA|NA|TRBJ1-5|TRBV4-1
CASSQDGGAYSNQPQHF
TGCGCCAGCAGCCAAGATGGGGGGGCGTATAGCAATCAGCCCCAGCATTTT